This passage covers 5 T cell receptor beta chains from one sample sequenced in a study of spatial heterogeneity in lung cancer. The time point: sample taken at primary tumor resection. Material for sequencing was whole RNA from tumor, nontumor lung or frozen PBMC, left unsorted. TCRdb called the 5' RACE reads again in MiXCR, with one record for every CDR3 protein. The repertoire includes 40,000 to 45,000 distinct CDR3 sequences, 6% to 7.5% of them detected once, and about 45% sits in the top ten. The sample here was PBMCs, taken at surgery. These receptors originate from a female donor with early-stage non-small cell lung cancer.

This clonotype was detected many times. This chain connects TRBV12-3 or TRBV12-4 to TRBJ1-2, with a weak D call TRBD1 (6 bases). V lost 6 bases to trimming and J lost 4 bases, with 15 bases between them. This CDR3 has 14 amino acids. The CDR3 DNA follows: TGTGCCAGCAGCCGTGGACAGCAGGGCTATGGCTACACCTTC. Protein product: CASSRGQQGYGYTF.

The rearrangement links TRBV4-3 to TRBJ2-3, with D perhaps TRBD2 (5 bases). V gave up 5 bases and J gave up 7 bases, with 16 bases separating them. This CDR3 is 14 amino acids long. The germline CDR1 and CDR2 sequences are LGHNA and YSLEER. In DNA form, the CDR3 reads TGCGCCAGCAGCAGTACTCGCGAGGGAAATACGCAGTATTTT. Its translation: CASSSTREGNTQYF.

The rearrangement joins TRBV28 to TRBJ2-1, with D possibly TRBD2 on 6 matching bases. The CDR3 loop spans 14 amino acids. Germline V gene lookup returns CDR1 MDHEN and CDR2 SYDVKM. Trimming removed 1 base at V and 4 bases at J, with 8 bases between. The CDR3 here is CASSLLAGYNEQFF. The CDR3 DNA sequence: TGTGCCAGCAGTTTATTGGCGGGGTACAATGAGCAGTTCTTC.

This clonotype was detected many times. This chain links TRBV29-1 with TRBJ2-3; D gene uncertain. Germline CDR1 is SQVTM and CDR2 is ANQGSEA. CDR3 size: 13 residues. Trimming shortened V by 0 bases and J by 3 bases, and 7 bases separated the two germline ends. CDR3 residues: CSVEEGSTDTQYF. The CDR3 region has the DNA TGCAGCGTTGAAGAAGGCAGTACAGATACGCAGTATTTT.

This clonotype has only a few counts. The chain uses TRBV12-3 or TRBV12-4 and TRBJ2-7, with 9 bases matching TRBD1. The CDR3 spans 14 residues. V lost 5 bases, J lost 5 bases, and 7 bases stayed unmatched. This CDR3 reads CASSRPDRGNEQYF. DNA for the CDR3: TGTGCCAGCAGTCGACCGGACAGGGGAAACGAGCAGTACTTC.